Detailed here is one T cell receptor beta chain. Germline V gene data show CDR1 as KGHSH and CDR2 as LQKENI. Trimming stripped 6 bases from V and 7 bases from J, with 15 bases between. The CDR3 runs to 14 residues. Donors had nominal health at sampling but likely had unrecorded immune exposures. These data come from a study of cytomegalovirus exposure and HLA in healthy donors. The PCR had 60 Vbeta and 13 Jbeta primers. TCRdb's copy holds only in-frame clones and misses some; the assay was immunoSEQ multiplex PCR. The table includes 90,000 to 150,000 clones, around 79% detected once. The receptor was isolated from a woman in her 30s in good health and CMV-seropositive. J is TRBJ1-4 and V is TRBV18; D perhaps matches TRBD1 (5 bases). Material: PBMCs. This CDR3 is CASSRQGGSEKLFF. CDR3 in DNA: TGTGCCAGCTCTCGCCAGGGTGGGTCTGAAAAACTGTTTTTT.